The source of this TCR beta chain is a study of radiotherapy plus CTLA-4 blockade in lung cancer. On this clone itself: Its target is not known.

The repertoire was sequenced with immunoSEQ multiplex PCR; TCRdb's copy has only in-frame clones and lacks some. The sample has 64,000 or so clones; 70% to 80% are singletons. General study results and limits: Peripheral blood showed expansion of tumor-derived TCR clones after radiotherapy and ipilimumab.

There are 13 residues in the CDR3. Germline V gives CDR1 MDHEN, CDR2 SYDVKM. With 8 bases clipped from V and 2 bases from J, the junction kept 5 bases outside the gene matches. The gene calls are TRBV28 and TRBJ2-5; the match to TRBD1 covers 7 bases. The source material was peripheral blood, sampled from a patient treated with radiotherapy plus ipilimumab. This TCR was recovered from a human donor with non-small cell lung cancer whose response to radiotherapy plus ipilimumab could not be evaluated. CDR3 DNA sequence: TGTGCCAGCGTCCGGGACAGACAAGAGACCCAGTACTTC. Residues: CASVRDRQETQYF.